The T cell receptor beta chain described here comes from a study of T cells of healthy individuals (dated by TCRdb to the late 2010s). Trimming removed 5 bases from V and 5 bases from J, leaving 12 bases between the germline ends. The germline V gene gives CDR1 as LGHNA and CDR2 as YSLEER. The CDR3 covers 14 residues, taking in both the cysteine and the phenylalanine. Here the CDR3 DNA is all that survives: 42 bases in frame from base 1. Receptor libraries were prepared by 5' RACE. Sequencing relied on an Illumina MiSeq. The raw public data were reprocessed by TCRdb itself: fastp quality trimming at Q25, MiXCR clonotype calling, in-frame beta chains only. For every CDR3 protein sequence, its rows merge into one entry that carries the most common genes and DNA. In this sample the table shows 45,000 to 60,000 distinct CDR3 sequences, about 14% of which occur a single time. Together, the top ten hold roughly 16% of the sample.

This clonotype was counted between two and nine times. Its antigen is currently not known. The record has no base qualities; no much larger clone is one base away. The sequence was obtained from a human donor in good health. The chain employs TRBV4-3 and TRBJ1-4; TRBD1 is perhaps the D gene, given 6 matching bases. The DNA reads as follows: TGCGCCAGCAGCTCAGGACAGAAAAATGAAAAACTGTTTTTT. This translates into CASSSGQKNEKLFF.